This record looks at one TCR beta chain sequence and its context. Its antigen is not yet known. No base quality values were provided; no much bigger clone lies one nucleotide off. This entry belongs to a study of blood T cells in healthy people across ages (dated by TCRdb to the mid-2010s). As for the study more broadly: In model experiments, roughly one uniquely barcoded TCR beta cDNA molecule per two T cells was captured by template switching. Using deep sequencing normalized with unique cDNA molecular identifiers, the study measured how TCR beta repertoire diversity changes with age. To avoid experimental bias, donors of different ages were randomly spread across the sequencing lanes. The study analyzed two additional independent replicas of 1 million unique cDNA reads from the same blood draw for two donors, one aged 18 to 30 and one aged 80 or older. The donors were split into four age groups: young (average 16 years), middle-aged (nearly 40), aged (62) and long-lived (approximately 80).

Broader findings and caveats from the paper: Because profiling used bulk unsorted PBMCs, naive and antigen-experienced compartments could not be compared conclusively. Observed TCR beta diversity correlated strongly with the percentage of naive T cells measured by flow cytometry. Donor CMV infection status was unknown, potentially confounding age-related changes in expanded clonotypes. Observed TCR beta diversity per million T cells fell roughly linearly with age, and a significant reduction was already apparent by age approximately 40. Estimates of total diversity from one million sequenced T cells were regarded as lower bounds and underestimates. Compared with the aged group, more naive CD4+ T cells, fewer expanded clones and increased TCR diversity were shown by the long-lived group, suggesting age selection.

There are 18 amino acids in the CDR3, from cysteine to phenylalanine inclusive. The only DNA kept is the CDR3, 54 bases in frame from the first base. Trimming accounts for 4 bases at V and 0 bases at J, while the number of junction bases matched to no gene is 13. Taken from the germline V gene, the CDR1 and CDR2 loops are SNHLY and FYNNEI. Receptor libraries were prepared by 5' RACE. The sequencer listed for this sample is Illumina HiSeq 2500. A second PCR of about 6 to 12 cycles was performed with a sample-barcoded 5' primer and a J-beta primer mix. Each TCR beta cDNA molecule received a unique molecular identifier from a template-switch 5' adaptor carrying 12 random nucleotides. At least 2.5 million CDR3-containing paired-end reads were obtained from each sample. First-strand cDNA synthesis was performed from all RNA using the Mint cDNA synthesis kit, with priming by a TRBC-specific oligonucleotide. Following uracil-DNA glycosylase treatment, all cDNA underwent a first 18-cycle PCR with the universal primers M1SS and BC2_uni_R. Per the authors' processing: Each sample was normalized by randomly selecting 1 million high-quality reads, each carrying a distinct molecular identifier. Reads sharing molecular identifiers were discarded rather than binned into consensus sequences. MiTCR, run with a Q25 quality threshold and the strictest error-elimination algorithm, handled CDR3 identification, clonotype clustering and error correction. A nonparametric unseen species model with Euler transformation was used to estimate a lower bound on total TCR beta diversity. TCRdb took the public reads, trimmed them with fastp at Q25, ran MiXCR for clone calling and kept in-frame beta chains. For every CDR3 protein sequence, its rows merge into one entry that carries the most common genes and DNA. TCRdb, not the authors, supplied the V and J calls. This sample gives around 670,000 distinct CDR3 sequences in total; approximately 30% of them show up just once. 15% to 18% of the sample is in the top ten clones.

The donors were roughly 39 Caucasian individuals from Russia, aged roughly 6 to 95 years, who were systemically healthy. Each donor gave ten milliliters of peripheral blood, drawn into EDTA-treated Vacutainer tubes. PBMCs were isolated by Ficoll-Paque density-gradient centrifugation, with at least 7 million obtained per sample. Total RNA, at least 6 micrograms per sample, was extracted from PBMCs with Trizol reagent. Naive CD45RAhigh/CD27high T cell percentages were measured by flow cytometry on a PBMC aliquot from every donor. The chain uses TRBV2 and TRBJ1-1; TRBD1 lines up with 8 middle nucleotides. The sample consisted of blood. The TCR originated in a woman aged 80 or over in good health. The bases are TGTGCCAGCAGTGGGGGGGACAGGAGTCCTTCCATGAACACTGAAGCTTTCTTT. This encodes CASSGGDRSPSMNTEAFF.